This T cell receptor beta chain is from a study of chemoradiotherapy in HPV16-positive cancers (dated by TCRdb to the early 2020s). For the study in its entirety: Candidate HPV-specific T-cell clones and common TCR motifs were defined by functional T-cell assays performed on cells from two HPV16-positive patients. The candidate HPV-specific TCRs and motifs were subsequently tracked in TCR repertoires obtained from approximately 91 patients with HPV-related cancers. Whether T-cell immunity against the HPV oncoproteins E6 and E7 changes during chemoradiotherapy and whether survival is affected by this immunity were examined in the study.

Overall study outcomes, separate from this receptor: The functional definition of HPV-specific T cells came from only two HPV16-positive patients, and the survival association was reported for HPV16-positive patients. In HPV16-positive patients, expansion of HPV-responsive T cells during chemoradiotherapy was associated with improved recurrence-free survival. Expansion of candidate HPV-specific clones and E7-related TCR motifs was observed in the tumor microenvironment during treatment, whereas no such expansion was observed for non-HPV-specific T cells.

Receptors were amplified or captured by the immunoSEQ multiplex PCR assay. TCRdb holds this immuneACCESS table with in-frame rearrangements only. Some clones are missing; in checked studies, unresolved V genes explain under half, and the rest has no known cause. This sample gives some 6,000 clones in total; more than 65% of them show up just once. The ten largest clonotypes hold less than 7% of the sample. Repertoires were sampled repeatedly over the course of chemoradiotherapy, so clonal expansion could be followed in the tumor microenvironment. As to this clone: The antigen it binds to is not known. No per-base quality is available; no much larger clone lies one base away.

CDR1 and CDR2 (MNHEY, SVGAGI) derive from the germline V gene. The CDR3 sequence holds 12 residues, the cysteine and phenylalanine included. The retained sequence is limited to the CDR3, 36 bases, with the frame set at the first base. Compared with germline, V lacks 8 bases and J lacks 9 bases; bases without a gene match: 6. Sequenced here: tumor tissue, sampled from a patient who underwent chemoradiotherapy. This sequence was found in a human donor with HPV-associated anogenital cancer. Recombination joined TRBV6-5 with TRBJ2-1; TRBD1 agrees with 8 junctional bases. The CDR3 sequence is CASQEQGGEQFF. The DNA reads TGTGCCAGCCAAGAACAGGGGGGTGAGCAGTTCTTC.